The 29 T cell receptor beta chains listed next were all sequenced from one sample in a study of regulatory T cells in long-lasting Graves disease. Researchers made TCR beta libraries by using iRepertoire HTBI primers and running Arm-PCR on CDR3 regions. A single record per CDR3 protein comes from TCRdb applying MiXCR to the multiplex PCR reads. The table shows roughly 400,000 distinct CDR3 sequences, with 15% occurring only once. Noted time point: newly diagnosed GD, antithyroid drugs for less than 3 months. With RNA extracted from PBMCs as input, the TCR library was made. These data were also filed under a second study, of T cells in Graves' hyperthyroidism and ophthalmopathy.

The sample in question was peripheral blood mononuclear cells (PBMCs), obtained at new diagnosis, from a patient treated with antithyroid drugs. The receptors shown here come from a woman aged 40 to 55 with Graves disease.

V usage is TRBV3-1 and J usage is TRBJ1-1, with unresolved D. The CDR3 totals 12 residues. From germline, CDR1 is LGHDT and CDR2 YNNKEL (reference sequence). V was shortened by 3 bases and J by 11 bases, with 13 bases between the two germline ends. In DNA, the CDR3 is TGTGCCAGCAGCCACGCCACCGAAATGGCTTTCTTT. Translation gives CASSHATEMAFF.

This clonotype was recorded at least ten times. The CDR3: CASSQDRTSGNEQFF. The CDR3 DNA sequence: TGTGCCAGCAGCCAAGATCGAACTAGCGGCAATGAGCAGTTCTTC. J is TRBJ2-1 and V is TRBV14, with 8 nucleotides matching TRBD2. Trimming cost V 0 bases and J 6 bases; bases outside gene matches: 4. Germline assignment: CDR1 SGHDN and CDR2 FVKESK. There are 15 residues in the CDR3. Looking up the rest from reference TRBV14 and TRBJ2-1 gives the full variable domain: EAGVTQFPSHSVIEKGQTVTLRCDPISGHDNLYWYRRVMGKEIKFLLHFVKESKQDESGMPNNRFLAERTGGTYSTLKVQPAELEDSGVYFCASSQDRTSGNEQFFGPGTRLTVL.

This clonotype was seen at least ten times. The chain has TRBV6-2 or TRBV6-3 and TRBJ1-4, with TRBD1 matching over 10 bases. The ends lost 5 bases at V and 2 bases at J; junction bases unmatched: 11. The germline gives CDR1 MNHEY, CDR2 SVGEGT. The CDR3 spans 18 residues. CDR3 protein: CASSVKTGGLRTNEKLFF. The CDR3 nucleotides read TGTGCCAGCAGTGTAAAGACAGGGGGCTTGAGGACTAATGAAAAACTGTTTTTT.

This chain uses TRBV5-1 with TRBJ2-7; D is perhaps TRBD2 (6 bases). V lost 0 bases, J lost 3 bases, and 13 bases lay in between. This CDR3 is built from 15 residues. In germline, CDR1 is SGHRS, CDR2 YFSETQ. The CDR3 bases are TGCGCCAGCAGCTTGGCTGGAGGCGGGAACTACGAGCAGTACTTC. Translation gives CASSLAGGGNYEQYF. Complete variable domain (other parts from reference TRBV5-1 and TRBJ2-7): KAGVTQTPRYLIKTRGQQVTLSCSPISGHRSVSWYQQTPGQGLQFLFEYFSETQRNKGNFPGRFSGRQFSNSRSEMNVSTLELGDSALYLCASSLAGGGNYEQYFGPGTRLTVT.

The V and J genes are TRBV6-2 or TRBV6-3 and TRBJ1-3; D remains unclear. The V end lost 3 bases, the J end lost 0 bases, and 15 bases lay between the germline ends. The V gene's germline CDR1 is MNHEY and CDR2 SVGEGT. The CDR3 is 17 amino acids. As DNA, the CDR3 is TGTGCCAGCAGTTATACCTTAAACCGGGCCTCTGGAAACACCATATATTTT. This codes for CASSYTLNRASGNTIYF.

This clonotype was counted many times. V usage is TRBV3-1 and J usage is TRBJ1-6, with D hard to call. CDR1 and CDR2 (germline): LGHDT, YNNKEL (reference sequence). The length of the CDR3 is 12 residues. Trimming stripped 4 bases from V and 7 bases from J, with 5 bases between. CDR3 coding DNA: TGTGCCAGCAGCCTTTCGAATTCACCCCTCCACTTT. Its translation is CASSLSNSPLHF.

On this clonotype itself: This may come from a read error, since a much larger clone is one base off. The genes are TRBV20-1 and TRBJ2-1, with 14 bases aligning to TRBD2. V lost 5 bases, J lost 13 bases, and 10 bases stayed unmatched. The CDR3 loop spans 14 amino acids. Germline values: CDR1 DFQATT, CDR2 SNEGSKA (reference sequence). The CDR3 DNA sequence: TGCAGTGCTCTACGGACTAGCGGGAGGAGTGATCAGTTCTTC. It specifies CSALRTSGRSDQFF.

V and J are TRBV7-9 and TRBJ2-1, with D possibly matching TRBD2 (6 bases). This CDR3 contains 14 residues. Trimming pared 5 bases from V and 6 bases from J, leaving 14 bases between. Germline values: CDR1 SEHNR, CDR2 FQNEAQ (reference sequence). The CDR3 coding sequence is TGTGCCAGCAGCCGCGCTAGCGATATCAATGAGCAGTTCTTC. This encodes CASSRASDINEQFF. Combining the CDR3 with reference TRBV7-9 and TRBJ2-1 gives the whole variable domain DTGVSQNPRHKITKRGQNVTFRCDPISEHNRLYWYRQTLGQGPEFLTYFQNEAQLEKSRLLSDRFSAERPKGSFSTLEIQRTEQGDSAMYLCASSRASDINEQFFGPGTRLTVL.

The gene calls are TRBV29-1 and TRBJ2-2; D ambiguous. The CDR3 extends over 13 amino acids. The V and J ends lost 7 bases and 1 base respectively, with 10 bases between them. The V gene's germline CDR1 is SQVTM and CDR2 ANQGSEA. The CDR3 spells CSGYSENTGELFF. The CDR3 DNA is TGCAGCGGATATTCAGAGAACACCGGGGAGCTGTTTTTT.

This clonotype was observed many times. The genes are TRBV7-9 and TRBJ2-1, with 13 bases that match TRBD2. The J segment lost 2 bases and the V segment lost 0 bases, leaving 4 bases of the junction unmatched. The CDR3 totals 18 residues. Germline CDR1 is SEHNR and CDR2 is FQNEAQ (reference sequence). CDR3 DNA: TGTGCCAGCAGCTTAGCCCTAGGACTAGCGGGAGCCTACAATGAGCAGTTCTTC. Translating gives CASSLALGLAGAYNEQFF. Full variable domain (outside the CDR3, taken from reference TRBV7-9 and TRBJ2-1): DTGVSQNPRHKITKRGQNVTFRCDPISEHNRLYWYRQTLGQGPEFLTYFQNEAQLEKSRLLSDRFSAERPKGSFSTLEIQRTEQGDSAMYLCASSLALGLAGAYNEQFFGPGTRLTVL.

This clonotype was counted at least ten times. This CDR3 is CASRHTQTDTQYF. As DNA, the CDR3 is TGTGCCAGCAGACACACACAGACAGATACGCAGTATTTT. V usage is TRBV7-2 and J usage is TRBJ2-3; unclear D gene. Per germline, CDR1 SGHTA and CDR2 FQGNSA. The CDR3 extends over 13 amino acids. Trimming removed 6 bases at V and 3 bases at J, with 10 bases between. Full variable domain (remainder filled in from reference TRBV7-2 and TRBJ2-3): GAGVSQSPSNKVTEKGKDVELRCDPISGHTALYWYRQSLGQGLEFLIYFQGNSAPDKSGLPSDRFSAERTGGSVSTLTIQRTQQEDSAVYLCASRHTQTDTQYFGPGTRLTVL.

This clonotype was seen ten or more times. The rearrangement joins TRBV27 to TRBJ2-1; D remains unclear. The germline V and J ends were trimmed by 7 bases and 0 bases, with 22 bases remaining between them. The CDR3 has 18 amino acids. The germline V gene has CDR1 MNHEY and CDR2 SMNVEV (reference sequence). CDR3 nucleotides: TGTGCCAGCAATTCCCGGTGGCTGGACGTAAACTCCTACAATGAGCAGTTCTTC. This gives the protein CASNSRWLDVNSYNEQFF.

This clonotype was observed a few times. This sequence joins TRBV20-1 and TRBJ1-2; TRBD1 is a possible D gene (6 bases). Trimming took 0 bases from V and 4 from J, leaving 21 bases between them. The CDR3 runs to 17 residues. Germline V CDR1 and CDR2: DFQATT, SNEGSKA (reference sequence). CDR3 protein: CSARDRRGRGGGYGYTF. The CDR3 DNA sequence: TGCAGTGCTAGAGATAGACGGGGGCGTGGGGGTGGCTATGGCTACACCTTC.

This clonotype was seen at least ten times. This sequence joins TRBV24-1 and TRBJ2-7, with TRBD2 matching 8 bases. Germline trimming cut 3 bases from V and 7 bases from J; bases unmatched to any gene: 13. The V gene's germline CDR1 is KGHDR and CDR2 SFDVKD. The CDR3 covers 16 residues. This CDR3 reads CATSDRQRREAGEQYF. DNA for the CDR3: TGTGCCACCAGTGATCGTCAGCGGCGGGAGGCCGGTGAGCAGTACTTC.

CDR3 protein: CASRAGHRPNEQFF. The CDR3 coding sequence is TGTGCCAGTAGAGCGGGGCACAGGCCCAATGAGCAGTTCTTC. The chain uses TRBV19 and TRBJ2-1; the match to TRBD2 covers 7 bases. CDR1 and CDR2 (germline): LNHDA, SQIVND (reference sequence). The CDR3 totals 14 residues. V gave up 6 bases and J gave up 6 bases; unmatched junction bases: 8.

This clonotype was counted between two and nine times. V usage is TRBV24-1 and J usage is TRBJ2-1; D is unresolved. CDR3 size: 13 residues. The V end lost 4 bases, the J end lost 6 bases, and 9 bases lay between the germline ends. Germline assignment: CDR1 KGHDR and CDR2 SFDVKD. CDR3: CATSDLVRNEQFF. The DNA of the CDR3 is TGTGCCACCAGTGACCTAGTTCGCAATGAGCAGTTCTTC.

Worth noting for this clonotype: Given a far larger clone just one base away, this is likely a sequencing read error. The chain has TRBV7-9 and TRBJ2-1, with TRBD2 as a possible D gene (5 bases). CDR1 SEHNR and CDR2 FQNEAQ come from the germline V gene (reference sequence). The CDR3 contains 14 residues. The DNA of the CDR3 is TGTGCCAGCAGCTTGGTGGACTCCTACAATAAGCAGTTCTTC. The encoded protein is CASSLVDSYNKQFF.

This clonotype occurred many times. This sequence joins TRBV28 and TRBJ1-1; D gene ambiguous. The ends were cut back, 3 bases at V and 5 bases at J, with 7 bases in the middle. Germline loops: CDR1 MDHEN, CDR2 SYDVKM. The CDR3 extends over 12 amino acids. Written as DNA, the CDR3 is TGTGCCAGCAGTTTTAGTTGGACTGAAGCTTTCTTT. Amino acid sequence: CASSFSWTEAFF.

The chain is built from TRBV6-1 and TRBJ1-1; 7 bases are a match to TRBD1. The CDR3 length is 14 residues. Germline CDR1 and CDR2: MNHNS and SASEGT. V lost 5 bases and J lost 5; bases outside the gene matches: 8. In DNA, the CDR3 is TGTGCCAGCAGTCCAGACAGGGATAGGACTGAAGCTTTCTTT. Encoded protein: CASSPDRDRTEAFF.

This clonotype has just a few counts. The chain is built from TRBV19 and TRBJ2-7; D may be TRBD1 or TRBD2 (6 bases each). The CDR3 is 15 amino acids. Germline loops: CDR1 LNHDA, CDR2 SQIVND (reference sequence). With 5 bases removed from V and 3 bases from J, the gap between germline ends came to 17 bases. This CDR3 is CASSPRDTEYYEQYF. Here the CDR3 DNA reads TGTGCCAGTAGTCCGCGGGACACCGAATACTACGAGCAGTACTTC.

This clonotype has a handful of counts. CDR3 bases: TGTGCCAGCAGCAACCACTTTTCGCGGGAGATTCCGAACACCGGGGAGCTGTTTTTT. Amino acid sequence: CASSNHFSREIPNTGELFF. The rearrangement uses TRBV7-6 and TRBJ2-2, with 7 bases fitting TRBD2. V trimming: 5 bases; J trimming: 0 bases; junction bases outside the gene matches: 15. CDR1 SGHVS and CDR2 FNYEAQ come from the germline V gene. The CDR3 runs 19 residues.

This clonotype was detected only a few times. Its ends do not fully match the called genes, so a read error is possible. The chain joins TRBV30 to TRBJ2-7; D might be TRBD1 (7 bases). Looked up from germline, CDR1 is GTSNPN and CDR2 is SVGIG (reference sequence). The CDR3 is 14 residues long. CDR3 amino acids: CAWSGQGGTYEQYF. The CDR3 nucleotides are TGCGCCTGGAGTGGGCAGGGGGGAACCTACGAGCAGTACTTC.

The CDR3 DNA follows: TGTGCCATCAGTGACCCGAAGAATAGCGATGAGCAGTTCTTC. The encoded protein is CAISDPKNSDEQFF. The chain is built from TRBV10-3 and TRBJ2-1, with D possibly TRBD2 on 5 matching bases. Between the trimmed V and J ends, which lost 3 bases and 8 bases, there was a span of 14 bases. The germline V gene encodes CDR1 ENHRY and CDR2 SYGVKD. This CDR3 comprises 14 residues.

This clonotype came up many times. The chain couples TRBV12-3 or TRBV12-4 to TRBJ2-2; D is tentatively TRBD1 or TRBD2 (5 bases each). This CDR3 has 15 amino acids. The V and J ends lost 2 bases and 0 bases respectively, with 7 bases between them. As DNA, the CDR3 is TGTGCCAGCAGTTTAAGGGACGCGAACACCGGGGAGCTGTTTTTT. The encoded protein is CASSLRDANTGELFF.

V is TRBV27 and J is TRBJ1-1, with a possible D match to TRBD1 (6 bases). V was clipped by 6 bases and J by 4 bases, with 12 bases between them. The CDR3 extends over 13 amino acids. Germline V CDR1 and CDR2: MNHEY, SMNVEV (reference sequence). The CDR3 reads CASRGGEGTEAFF. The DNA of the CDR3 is TGTGCCAGCAGGGGGGGCGAGGGCACTGAAGCTTTCTTT.

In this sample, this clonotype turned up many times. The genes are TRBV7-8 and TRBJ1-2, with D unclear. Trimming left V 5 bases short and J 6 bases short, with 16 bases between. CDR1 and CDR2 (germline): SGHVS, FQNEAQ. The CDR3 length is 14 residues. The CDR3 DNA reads TGTGCCAGCAGCGAAAGTACGGGTGGGAATGGCTACACCTTC. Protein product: CASSESTGGNGYTF.

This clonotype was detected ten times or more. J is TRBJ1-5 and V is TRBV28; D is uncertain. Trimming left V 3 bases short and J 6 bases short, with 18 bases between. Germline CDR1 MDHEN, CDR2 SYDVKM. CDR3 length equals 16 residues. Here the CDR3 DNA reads TGTGCCAGCAGTTTTCCGGGAGGCCGGCCCCGTCAGCCCCAGCATTTT. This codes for CASSFPGGRPRQPQHF.

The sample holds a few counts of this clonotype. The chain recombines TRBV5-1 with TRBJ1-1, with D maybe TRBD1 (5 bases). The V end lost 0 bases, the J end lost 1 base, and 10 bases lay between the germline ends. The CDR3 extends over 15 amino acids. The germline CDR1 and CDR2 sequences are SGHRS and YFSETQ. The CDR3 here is CASSLGQLWNTEAFF. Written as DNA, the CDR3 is TGCGCCAGCAGCTTGGGACAGCTATGGAACACTGAAGCTTTCTTT.

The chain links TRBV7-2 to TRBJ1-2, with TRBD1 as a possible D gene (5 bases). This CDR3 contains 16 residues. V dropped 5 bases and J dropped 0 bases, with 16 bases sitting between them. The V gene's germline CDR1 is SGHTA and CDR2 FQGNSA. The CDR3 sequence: CASSPRSGRANYGYTF. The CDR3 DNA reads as TGTGCCAGCAGCCCCCGGTCCGGCAGGGCTAACTATGGCTACACCTTC.